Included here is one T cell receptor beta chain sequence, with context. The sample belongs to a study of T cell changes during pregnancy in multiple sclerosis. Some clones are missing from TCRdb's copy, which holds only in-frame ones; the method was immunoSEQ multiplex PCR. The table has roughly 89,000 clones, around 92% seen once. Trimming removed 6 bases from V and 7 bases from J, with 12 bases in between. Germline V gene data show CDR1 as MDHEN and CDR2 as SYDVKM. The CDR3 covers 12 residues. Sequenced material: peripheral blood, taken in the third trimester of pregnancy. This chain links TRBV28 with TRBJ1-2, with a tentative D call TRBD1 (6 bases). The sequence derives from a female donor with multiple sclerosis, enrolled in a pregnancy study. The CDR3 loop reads CASSPGVSGYTF. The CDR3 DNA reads TGTGCCAGCAGCCCAGGGGTGAGTGGCTACACCTTC.